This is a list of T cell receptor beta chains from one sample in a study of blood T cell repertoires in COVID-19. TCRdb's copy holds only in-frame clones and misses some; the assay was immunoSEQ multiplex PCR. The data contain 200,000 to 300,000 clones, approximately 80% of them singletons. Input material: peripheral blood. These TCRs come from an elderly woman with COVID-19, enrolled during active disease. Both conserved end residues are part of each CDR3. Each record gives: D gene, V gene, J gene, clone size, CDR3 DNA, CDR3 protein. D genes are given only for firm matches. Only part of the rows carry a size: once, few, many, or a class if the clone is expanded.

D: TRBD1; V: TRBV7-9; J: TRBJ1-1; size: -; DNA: TGTGCCAGCAGCTTGGACAGGCCTGAAGCTTTCTTT; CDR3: CASSLDRPEAFF
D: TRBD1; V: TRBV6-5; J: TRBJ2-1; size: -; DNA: TGTGCCAGCAGCAAAGACAGGGTCTCCTACAATGAGCAGTTCTTC; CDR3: CASSKDRVSYNEQFF
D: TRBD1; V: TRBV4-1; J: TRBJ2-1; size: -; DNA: TGCGCCAGCAGCCTTTTAGGACAGGGGGCCAATGAGCAGTTCTTC; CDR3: CASSLLGQGANEQFF
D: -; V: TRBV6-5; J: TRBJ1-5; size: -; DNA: TGTGCCAGCAGTTACAGGGACTCCAATCAGCCCCAGCATTTT; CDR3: CASSYRDSNQPQHF
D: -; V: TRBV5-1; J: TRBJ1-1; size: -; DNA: TGCGCCAGCAGCGGACTTACTATGAACACTGAAGCTTTCTTT; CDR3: CASSGLTMNTEAFF
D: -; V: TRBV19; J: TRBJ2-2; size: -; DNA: TGTGCCAGTGTCGAAGCGGCGTGGGGGGACACCGGGGAGCTGTTTTTT; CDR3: CASVEAAWGDTGELFF
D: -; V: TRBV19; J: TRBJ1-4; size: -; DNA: TGTGCCAGTAGTATAATGGCCAGGATGGGTGAAAAACTGTTTTTT; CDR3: CASSIMARMGEKLFF
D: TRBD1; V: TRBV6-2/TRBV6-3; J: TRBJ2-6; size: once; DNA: TGTGCCAGCAGTTCCACAGGGGTTGACTCTGGGGCCAACGTCCTGACTTTC; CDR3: CASSSTGVDSGANVLTF
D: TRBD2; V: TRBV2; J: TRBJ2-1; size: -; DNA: TGTGCCAGCAGTGAAAGAACTAGCGGGGAAAATGAGCAGTTCTTC; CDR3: CASSERTSGENEQFF
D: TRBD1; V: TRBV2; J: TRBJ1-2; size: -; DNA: TGTGCCAGCAGATCCGGGACAGGGCTCTTTAACTATGGCTACACCTTC; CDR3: CASRSGTGLFNYGYTF
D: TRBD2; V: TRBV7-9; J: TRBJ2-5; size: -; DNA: TGTGCCAGCAGCCGGGGGGGTCTAGAGACCCAGTACTTC; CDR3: CASSRGGLETQYF
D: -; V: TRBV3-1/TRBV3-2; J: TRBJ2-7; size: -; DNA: TGTGCCAGCAGCCAAGTCGGGGGACCGCAGTACTTC; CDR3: CASSQVGGPQYF
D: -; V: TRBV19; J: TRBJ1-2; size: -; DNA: TGTGCCAGTAGTATAGACTCGGACAGCTATGGCTACACCTTC; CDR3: CASSIDSDSYGYTF
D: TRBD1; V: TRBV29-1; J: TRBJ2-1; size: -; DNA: TGCAGCGTTGAAGATCGGGACAGGACGTTCAATGAGCAGTTCTTC; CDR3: CSVEDRDRTFNEQFF
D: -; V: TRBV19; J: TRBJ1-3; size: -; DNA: TGTGCCAGTATAACCGTGACAGGATCTGGAAACACCATATATTTT; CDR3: CASITVTGSGNTIYF
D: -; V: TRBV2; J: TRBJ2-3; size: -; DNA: TGTGCCAGCTCCCAGGGTGGTACGCAGTATTTT; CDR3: CASSQGGTQYF
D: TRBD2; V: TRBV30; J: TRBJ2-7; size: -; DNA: TGTGCCTGGAGCCCGGGGGGTCCTCGGGGCGAGCAGTACTTC; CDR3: CAWSPGGPRGEQYF
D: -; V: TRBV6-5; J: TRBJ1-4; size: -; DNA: TGTGCCAGCAGGGGAGGGTCCGCGAATGAAAAACTGTTTTTT; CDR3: CASRGGSANEKLFF
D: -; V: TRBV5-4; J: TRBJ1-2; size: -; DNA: TGTGCCAGCAGCTTGGTAGGGGTTAACTATGGCTACACCTTC; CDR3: CASSLVGVNYGYTF
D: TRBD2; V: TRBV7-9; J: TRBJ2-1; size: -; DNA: TGTGCCAGCAGCTTACGGCGGGAGACTCCCAATGAGCAGTTCTTC; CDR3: CASSLRRETPNEQFF
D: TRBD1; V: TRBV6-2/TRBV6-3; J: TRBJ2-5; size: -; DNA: TGTGCCAGCAGTTACGTTTGGGACAGCCCAGGGGAGACCCAGTACTTC; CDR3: CASSYVWDSPGETQYF
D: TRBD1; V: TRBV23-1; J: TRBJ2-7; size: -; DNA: TGCGCCAGCAGTCAATCTCTCAGGGTGGACAGGAACTCCTACGAGCAGTACTTC; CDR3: CASSQSLRVDRNSYEQYF
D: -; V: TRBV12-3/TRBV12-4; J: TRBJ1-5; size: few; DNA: TGTGCCAGCAGTTTCCGACAGCGACAGCCCCAGCATTTT; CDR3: CASSFRQRQPQHF
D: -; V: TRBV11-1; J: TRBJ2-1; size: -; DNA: TGTGCCAGCAGCTCCCATGGGCTCCCCTCGAATGAGCAGTTCTTC; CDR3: CASSSHGLPSNEQFF
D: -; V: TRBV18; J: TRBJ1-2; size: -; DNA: TGTGCCAGCTCACCTGGGCAGGTAGGCGTTGGCTACACCTTC; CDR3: CASSPGQVGVGYTF
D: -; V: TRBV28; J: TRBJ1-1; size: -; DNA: TGTGCCAGCTACTCGACAGCTAACACTGAAGCTTTCTTT; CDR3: CASYSTANTEAFF
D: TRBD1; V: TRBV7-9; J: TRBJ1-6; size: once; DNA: TGTGCCAGCAGCTTTCTATTGGACAGGACTTTTAATTCACCCCTCCACTTT; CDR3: CASSFLLDRTFNSPLHF
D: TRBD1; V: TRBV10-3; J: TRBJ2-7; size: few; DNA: TGTGCCTCCCGACAGGGCGGCTACGAGCAGTACTTC; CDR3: CASRQGGYEQYF
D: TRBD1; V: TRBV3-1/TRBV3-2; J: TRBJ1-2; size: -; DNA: TGTGCCAGCAGCCCGGGACAGGGAAACTATGGCTACACCTTC; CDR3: CASSPGQGNYGYTF
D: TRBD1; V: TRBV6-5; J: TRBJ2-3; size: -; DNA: TGTGCCAGCAGTTACACCTCCAGGGGGCGCGGAGATACGCAGTATTTT; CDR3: CASSYTSRGRGDTQYF
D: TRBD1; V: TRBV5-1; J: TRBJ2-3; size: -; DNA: TGCGCCAGCAGCAGGGACAGTTCCACAGATACGCAGTATTTT; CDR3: CASSRDSSTDTQYF
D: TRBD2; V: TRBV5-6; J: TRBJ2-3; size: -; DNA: TGTGCCAGCATCCCGACTAGCGGGAGGGGGACAGATACGCAGTATTTT; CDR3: CASIPTSGRGTDTQYF
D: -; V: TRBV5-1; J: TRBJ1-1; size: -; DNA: TGCGCCAGCAGCTTGGAGGGGGTAAGTTGGACTGAAGCTTTCTTT; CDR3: CASSLEGVSWTEAFF
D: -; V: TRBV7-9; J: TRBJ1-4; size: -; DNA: TGTGCCAGCAGCCCAAAGGGGCGCTTAACTAATGAAAAACTGTTTTTT; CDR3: CASSPKGRLTNEKLFF
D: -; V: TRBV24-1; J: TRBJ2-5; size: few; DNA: TGTGCCGGAAGGGACGAGCGGGTAGAAGAGACCCAGTACTTC; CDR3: CAGRDERVEETQYF